A selection of T cell receptor beta chains follows, all from one sample in a study of blood T cells in healthy people across ages. TCRdb ran MiXCR on the 5' RACE reads and lists one entry per CDR3 protein. Counted here are over 950,000 distinct CDR3 sequences, roughly 47% occurring once; the ten biggest clones make up roughly a fifth. Material: blood. The origin of the receptors is an older woman in good health. The CDR3 runs from the conserved cysteine through the conserved F or W. The D gene is left open where the match is weak. Clone size is given for some rows only: seen once, a few or many times, or a class if the clone is expanded.

.,few,TRBJ2-1,TRBV7-2,CASSPNYNEQFF,TGTGCCAGCAGTCCCAACTACAATGAGCAGTTCTTC
.,.,TRBJ1-5,TRBV7-2,CASSLGGRRGQPQHF,TGTGCCAGCAGCTTAGGGGGACGTAGGGGACAGCCCCAGCATTTT
.,.,TRBJ1-2,TRBV4-3,CASSQRASGAANYGYTF,TGCGCCAGCAGCCAACGAGCATCAGGGGCAGCTAACTATGGCTACACCTTC
TRBD1,.,TRBJ1-5,TRBV6-2/TRBV6-3,CASRGSGQSRQPQHF,TGTGCCAGCAGGGGATCGGGACAGTCTCGGCAGCCCCAGCATTTT
.,.,TRBJ2-7,TRBV21-1,CASSTRDRSSYEQYF,TGTGCCAGCAGCACTCGGGACAGGAGCTCCTACGAGCAGTACTTC
.,many,TRBJ2-4,TRBV7-2,CASSLVGRGDIQYF,TGTGCCAGCAGCTTAGTAGGCAGGGGGGACATTCAGTACTTC
.,.,TRBJ2-4,TRBV19,CASKESGDNIQYF,TGTGCCAGTAAGGAATCGGGAGACAACATTCAGTACTTC
.,.,TRBJ2-5,TRBV7-9,CASRYSQGHKRVETQYF,TGTGCCAGCAGATATTCACAGGGCCATAAACGCGTAGAGACCCAGTACTTC
.,few,TRBJ2-4,TRBV28,CASSLSGLAKNIQYF,TGTGCCAGCAGTTTAAGCGGCTTAGCCAAAAACATTCAGTACTTC
.,.,TRBJ1-2,TRBV6-1,CASSRSARATGDYGYTF,TGTGCCAGCAGTCGCAGCGCGCGAGCGACCGGGGATTATGGCTACACCTTC
.,few,TRBJ2-6,TRBV9,CASSVATRQSGANVLTF,TGTGCCAGCAGCGTAGCTACTAGGCAATCTGGGGCCAACGTCCTGACTTTC
.,.,TRBJ1-3,TRBV3-1,CASSQSDGNTIYF,TGTGCCAGCAGCCAATCAGACGGAAACACCATATATTTT